This T cell receptor (beta chain) is from a study of esophageal squamous cell carcinoma under preoperative chemotherapy. Whole-study results and caveats: Paclitaxel-nedaplatin therapy caused immediate, substantial clonotype frequency changes.

The V gene's germline CDR1 is MNHEY and CDR2 SMNVEV (reference sequence). This CDR3 contains 15 residues. V was shortened by 5 bases and J by 2 bases, with 13 bases between the two germline ends. Indicated time point: after preoperative PTX-NDP chemotherapy. Using its own MiXCR run on the PCR reads, TCRdb lists one record per CDR3 protein. The table includes around 30,000 distinct CDR3 sequences, less than 65% detected once. This clonotype was counted many times. The antigen is unknown. The TCR comes from a human donor with esophageal squamous cell carcinoma. The donor label of this sample is uncertain. The chain combines TRBV27 with TRBJ2-4, with D perhaps TRBD1 or TRBD2 (5 bases each). The specimen was collected from a patient given preoperative chemotherapy. This CDR3 reads CASSSSGGSKNIQYF. In DNA, the CDR3 is TGTGCCAGCAGTAGTAGTGGGGGATCCAAAAACATTCAGTACTTC.